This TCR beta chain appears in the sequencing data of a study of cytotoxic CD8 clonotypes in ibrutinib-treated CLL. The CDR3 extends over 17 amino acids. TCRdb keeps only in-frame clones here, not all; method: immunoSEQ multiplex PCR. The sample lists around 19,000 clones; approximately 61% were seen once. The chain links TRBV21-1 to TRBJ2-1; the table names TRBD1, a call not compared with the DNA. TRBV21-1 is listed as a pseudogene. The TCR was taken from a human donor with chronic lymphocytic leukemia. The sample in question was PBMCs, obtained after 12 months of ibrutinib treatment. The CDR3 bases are TGTGCCAGCAGCAAGGCAGGGCAGTTGGTCCCCTACAATGAGCAGTTCTTC. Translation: CASSKAGQLVPYNEQFF.